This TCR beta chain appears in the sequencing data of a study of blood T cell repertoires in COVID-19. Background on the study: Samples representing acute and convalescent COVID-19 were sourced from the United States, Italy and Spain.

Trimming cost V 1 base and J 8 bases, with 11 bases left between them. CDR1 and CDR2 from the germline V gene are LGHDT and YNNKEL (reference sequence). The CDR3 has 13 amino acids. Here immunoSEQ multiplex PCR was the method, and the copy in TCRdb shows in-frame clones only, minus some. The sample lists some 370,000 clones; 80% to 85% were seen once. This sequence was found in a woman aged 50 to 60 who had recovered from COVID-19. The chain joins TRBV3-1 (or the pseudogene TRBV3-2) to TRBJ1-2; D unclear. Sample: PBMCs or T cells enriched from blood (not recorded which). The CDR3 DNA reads TGTGCCAGCAGCCAAGTCGACACGGCAGGCTACACCTTC. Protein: CASSQVDTAGYTF.